This T cell receptor beta chain was recovered during a study of T cells in localized non-small cell lung cancer. General study points: Longer overall survival was linked to higher blood T cell density.

TCRdb keeps only in-frame clones here, not all; method: immunoSEQ multiplex PCR. The sample has some 21,000 clones, over 75% seen once. This CDR3 comprises 19 residues. Germline trimming cut 0 bases from V and 8 bases from J; bases unmatched to any gene: 14. Germline CDR1 reads SGHVS; CDR2 reads FNYEAQ. Of note for this clone: Antigen: not known.

This clonotype was sampled from a woman aged 35 to 75 with stage I lung adenocarcinoma. This material consisted of peripheral blood, taken before any cancer treatment. This chain links TRBV7-6 with TRBJ2-1, with 12 bases fitting TRBD2. The CDR3 is CASSLAFGKLAGGIHEQFF. CDR3 coding DNA: TGTGCCAGCAGCTTAGCTTTTGGGAAACTAGCGGGAGGTATACATGAGCAGTTCTTC.